This TCR beta chain was observed in a study of identical twins. The CDR3 is 19 amino acids. Per the germline V gene, CDR1 is LGHDT and CDR2 is YNNKEL (reference sequence). MiXCR, applied by TCRdb to the 5' RACE reads, yields one record per CDR3 protein. The repertoire has about 720,000 distinct CDR3 sequences, more than 6.5% of them found once; the top ten carry about 0.98%. The sample also formed part of further work on yellow fever vaccine responses in identical twins.

The V call is TRBV3-1, the J call TRBJ2-6, with 7 bases identical to TRBD2. The source material was PBMCs. The source is a woman between 18 and 29 years old in good health. CDR3 in amino acids: CTFSSLLLGGRAGANVLTF. The CDR3 nucleotides read TGTACCTTCAGTTCTCTTCTTCTGGGAGGGAGGGCTGGGGCCAACGTCCTGACTTTC.